This record looks at one T cell receptor beta chain sequence and its context. This record comes from a study of blood T cells in healthy people across ages. A second PCR, run for about 7 to 11 cycles, used a sample-barcoded 5' primer plus a J-beta primer mix. The study obtained at least 2.5 million CDR3-containing paired-end reads from every sample. Each CDR3 protein is one row after TCRdb ran MiXCR on the 5' RACE reads. The top ten clones hold approximately 17% of a sample with 1,100,000 or so distinct CDR3 sequences, 35% to 55% of them seen once. The source of this sequence is an older woman in good health. Input material: blood.

The CDR3 sequence is CASSLVPGTGWNEQFF. CDR3 in DNA: TGTGCCAGCAGCTTAGTCCCAGGGACAGGGTGGAATGAGCAGTTCTTC. This chain joins TRBV7-9 and TRBJ2-1, with 9 bases fitting TRBD1. CDR1 and CDR2 (germline): SEHNR, FQNEAQ (reference sequence). The trim removed 1 base at V and 7 bases at J, leaving 8 bases unmatched. The CDR3 extends over 16 amino acids.